This TCR beta chain was captured by sequencing in a study of T cell repertoires in cytomegalovirus infection. Study details: The authors relied on CMV epitopes, both recently identified HLA-C-restricted and well-studied HLA-B-restricted. Public signatures in TCR beta pointed to CMV infection and matching HLA type. Study findings and constraints: Clonotype analysis showed dominance of the ex vivo response by HLA-C-restricted CMV-specific TCR beta clonotypes. Carriage of CMV together with the relevant HLA was identifiable through cumulative public TCR beta family frequency.

TCRdb itself ran the reads through MiXCR, one entry per CDR3 protein. The sample carries a few hundred thousand distinct CDR3 sequences, 25% to 30% recorded once. The CDR3 spans 12 residues. The V and J ends lost 4 bases and 6 bases respectively, with 9 bases between them. With respect to this clonotype: Its antigen remains unknown.

The specimen comprised cultured PBMCs, sampled from culture after CMV antigen stimulation. This clonotype was obtained from a human donor in good health (CMV status not recorded). Some clones in this sample may be carry-over from other donors' samples. The rearrangement uses TRBV12-3 or TRBV12-4 and TRBJ1-2; no reliable D call. The CDR3 region is CASSSTAHGYTF. The CDR3 nucleotides read TGTGCCAGCAGTTCTACCGCCCATGGCTACACCTTC.